Listed here are 16 T cell receptor beta chains from one sample, sequenced in a study of cytomegalovirus exposure and HLA in healthy donors. Primers: 60 Vbeta forward and 13 Jbeta reverse. The assay was immunoSEQ multiplex PCR, and TCRdb's table has in-frame clones only and misses some. The sample comprises about 110,000 clones, about 80% of which are singletons, and around 2.9% rests with the top ten. Input material: PBMCs. The origin of the receptors is a woman aged 60-75 years in good health and CMV-seropositive.

CDR3: CASRLAADSLYLNYGYTF. CDR3 nucleotide sequence: TGTGCAAGTCGCTTAGCGGCTGACAGTTTGTACCTTAACTATGGCTACACCTTC. The chain has TRBV12-2 and TRBJ1-2; TRBD1, the table's D call, lacks a check against the DNA. TRBV12-2 is described as a pseudogene. The length of the CDR3 is 18 residues.

The V and J genes are TRBV15 and TRBJ1-5; 10 bases align to TRBD1. CDR1 is LNHNV and CDR2 is YYDKDF in the germline V gene (reference sequence). The trim removed 2 bases at V and 9 bases at J, leaving 10 bases unmatched. This CDR3 comprises 16 residues. In nucleotides, the CDR3 is TGTGCCACCAGCAGACCCGGGACAGGGGCCCGGGGGCCCCAGCATTTT. It is translated as CATSRPGTGARGPQHF.

V gene TRBV28 combines with J gene TRBJ2-7; D is ambiguous. Looked up from germline, CDR1 is MDHEN and CDR2 is SYDVKM. The V gene lost 2 bases and the J gene lost 3 bases, with 8 bases spanning the gap. This CDR3 spans 13 amino acids. In DNA, the CDR3 is TGTGCCAGCAGTTTAAGTCAGGACTACGAGCAGTACTTC. It is translated as CASSLSQDYEQYF.

Concerning this clone: Other DNA sequences within the sample encode an identical CDR3. The chain joins TRBV28 to TRBJ2-3; 11 nucleotides line up with TRBD1. This CDR3 contains 15 residues. V shed 5 bases, J shed 1 base, and the junction held 2 bases outside the gene matches. Germline lookup yields CDR1 MDHEN and CDR2 SYDVKM. This CDR3 is CASSLGQGGTDTQYF. The CDR3 DNA reads TGTGCCAGCAGTCTGGGACAGGGGGGCACAGATACGCAGTATTTT.

CDR3 in DNA: TGTGCCAGCAGCTACAGACTGACAGCAGATACGCAGTATTTT. The encoded protein is CASSYRLTADTQYF. This chain uses TRBV5-4 with TRBJ2-3, with TRBD1 as a possible D gene (5 bases). The V end lost 3 bases, the J end lost 4 bases, and 12 bases lay between the germline ends. The CDR3 sequence is 14 residues long. Germline V gives CDR1 SGHNT, CDR2 YYREEE (reference sequence).

The J gene is TRBJ2-7, the V gene TRBV6-5; tentative D call: TRBD2 (6 bases). Germline values: CDR1 MNHEY, CDR2 SVGAGI. V lost 2 bases and J 4 bases, leaving 12 bases between the germline ends. CDR3 length: 14 amino acids. The CDR3 loop is CASSYRQGGYEQYF. In nucleotides, the CDR3 is TGTGCCAGCAGTTACAGGCAGGGAGGTTACGAGCAGTACTTC.

This clone showed up just a few times. The chain joins TRBV7-6 to TRBJ2-5, with 8 bases identical to TRBD1. CDR1 is SGHVS and CDR2 is FNYEAQ in the germline V gene. This CDR3 is built from 15 residues. The ends lost 5 bases at V and 5 bases at J; junction bases unmatched: 10. CDR3 bases: TGTGCCAGCAGCGGGTGGACAGGGAGGTTGGAGACCCAGTACTTC. Its translation is CASSGWTGRLETQYF. Based on the CDR3 plus reference TRBV7-6 and TRBJ2-5, the full variable domain is GAGVSQSPRYKVTKRGQDVALRCDPISGHVSLYWYRQALGQGPEFLTYFNYEAQQDKSGLPNDRFSAERPEGSISTLTIQRTEQRDSAMYRCASSGWTGRLETQYFGPGTRLLVL.

The chain combines TRBV7-9 with TRBJ2-2, with D possibly being TRBD1 (6 bases). The CDR3 is 14 residues long. CDR1 and CDR2 from the germline V gene are SEHNR and FQNEAQ (reference sequence). Trimming cost V 2 bases and J 4 bases, with 8 bases left between them. The CDR3 region is CASSLSQGTGELFF. The DNA of the CDR3 is TGTGCCAGCAGCTTATCACAGGGCACCGGGGAGCTGTTTTTT.

The chain uses TRBV5-4 and TRBJ2-5; weak D call: TRBD2 (5 bases). The CDR3 covers 15 residues. V shed 0 bases and J shed 3 bases, with 12 bases lying between them. The germline V gene encodes CDR1 SGHNT and CDR2 YYREEE (reference sequence). Written as DNA, the CDR3 is TGTGCCAGCAGCTTGGGAGGGAGCCCCAAAGAGACCCAGTACTTC. It yields the protein CASSLGGSPKETQYF.

The chain carries TRBV6-1 and TRBJ1-5, with a tentative D call TRBD1 (6 bases). Germline CDR1 MNHNS, CDR2 SASEGT. This CDR3 has 16 residues. Trimming stripped 3 bases from V and 0 bases from J, with 12 bases between. The CDR3 nucleotides are TGTGCCAGCAGTGAGCGACAGGAATATAGCAATCAGCCCCAGCATTTT. This codes for CASSERQEYSNQPQHF.

This chain links TRBV19 with TRBJ2-1, with TRBD1 matching 11 bases. Per germline, CDR1 LNHDA and CDR2 SQIVND (reference sequence). Germline trimming cut 5 bases from V and 8 bases from J; bases unmatched to any gene: 8. The CDR3 loop spans 15 amino acids. CDR3 nucleotide sequence: TGTGCCAGTAGTGACCCGGGACAGGGGGTTTATGAGCAGTTCTTC. Amino acids: CASSDPGQGVYEQFF.

The chain uses TRBV28 and TRBJ1-2, with 7 bases aligning to TRBD1. This CDR3 is built from 13 residues. Trimming at V came to 4 bases and at J to 4 bases, leaving 3 bases not matched to a gene. Germline V gene sequence: CDR1 MDHEN, CDR2 SYDVKM. CDR3 protein: CASSWGQSYGYTF. As DNA, the CDR3 is TGTGCCAGCAGTTGGGGACAGTCCTATGGCTACACCTTC.

For this clone: At one boundary the junction diverges from the germline segment, which might be a read error. The rearrangement links TRBV5-1 to TRBJ2-7; 8 bases are shared with TRBD2. Germline CDR1 and CDR2: SGHRS and YFSETQ. CDR3 length: 13 residues. The DNA of the CDR3 is TGCACCAGCAGCACAGCGGGAGAGTACGAGCAGTACTTC. Protein sequence: CTSSTAGEYEQYF.

On this clone: The junction differs from germline at one of its ends, possibly a read error. The chain uses TRBV6-5 and TRBJ1-5; D perhaps matches TRBD1 (5 bases). This CDR3 spans 14 amino acids. Germline CDR1 is MNHEY and CDR2 is SVGAGI. CDR3 protein: CVSSRGGSHQPQHF. For the CDR3, the DNA is TGTGTCAGCAGTCGCGGGGGGTCCCATCAGCCCCAGCATTTT.

This clone has more than one count but fewer than ten. V usage is TRBV5-1 and J usage is TRBJ1-5; weak D call: TRBD1 (6 bases). Germline CDR1 is SGHRS and CDR2 is YFSETQ. This CDR3 is 19 amino acids long. Trimming pared 2 bases from V and 0 bases from J, leaving 21 bases between. The chain's CDR3 is CASSFRGGGLTVSNQPQHF. DNA for the CDR3: TGCGCCAGCAGCTTTAGGGGCGGGGGGCTCACGGTTAGCAATCAGCCCCAGCATTTT.

J is TRBJ2-3 and V is TRBV4-2, with 9 nucleotides matching TRBD2. This CDR3 has 16 residues. Germline-derived CDR1 and CDR2 are LGHNA and YNFKEQ. Trimming took 0 bases from V and 4 from J; bases not matched to a gene: 5. CDR3 nucleotide sequence: TGTGCCAGCAGCCAAGAGTGGACTAGCGAGTCAGATACGCAGTATTTT. This gives the protein CASSQEWTSESDTQYF.